This T cell receptor beta chain appears in the sequencing data of a study of blood T cell repertoires in COVID-19. Clones were sequenced by immunoSEQ multiplex PCR, and TCRdb holds only the in-frame ones, with some missing. The table records about 170,000 clones, approximately 79% of them present only once. This TCR came from a woman in her 40s with COVID-19, enrolled during active disease. Sequencing was done on a sample of peripheral blood.

This CDR3 is CASSQEEGASNQPQHF. For the CDR3, the DNA is TGCGCCAGCAGCCAAGAGGAGGGGGCGAGCAATCAGCCCCAGCATTTT. The chain carries TRBV4-1 and TRBJ1-5, with 7 bases matching TRBD1. V lost 0 bases to trimming and J lost 1 base; unmatched junction nucleotides: 3. Germline values: CDR1 MGHRA, CDR2 YSYEKL. This CDR3 spans 16 amino acids.